The 15 T cell receptor beta chains presented below share a single source sample, sequenced in a study of response to subunit inactivated influenza vaccine. MiXCR was run by TCRdb on the RT-PCR reads, yielding one entry per CDR3 protein. This table holds under 800,000 distinct CDR3 sequences, about 15% found once. This material consisted of PBMCs from blood, taken approximately 15 days before vaccination. These receptors were obtained from a man in his fifties who received an inactivated influenza vaccine.

In its sample, this clonotype was seen a few times. The V gene is TRBV30, the J gene TRBJ1-4, with a tentative D call TRBD1 (5 bases). CDR3 length: 12 amino acids. Trimming stripped 3 bases from V and 6 bases from J, with 8 bases between. From germline, CDR1 is GTSNPN and CDR2 SVGIG (reference sequence). Here the CDR3 DNA reads TGTGCCTGGAGGCAGACAGATGAAAAACTGTTTTTT. Translation gives CAWRQTDEKLFF.

This clonotype was counted between two and nine times. This chain uses TRBV12-3 or TRBV12-4 with TRBJ2-5; possibly TRBD1 or TRBD2 for D (5 bases each). This CDR3 spans 14 amino acids. The V end lost 4 bases, the J end lost 5 bases, and 14 bases lay between the germline ends. CDR3 bases: TGTGCCAGCAGTTCAGGGAGTCGCGGGGAGACCCAGTACTTC. It encodes CASSSGSRGETQYF.

The CDR3 spells CAVTLSTDTQYF. The CDR3 nucleotides read TGTGCCGTCACCCTCAGCACAGATACGCAGTATTTT. The chain employs TRBV2 and TRBJ2-3; D gene unclear. Germline-derived CDR1 and CDR2 are SNHLY and FYNNEI. The CDR3 contains 12 residues. The V and J ends lost 11 bases and 0 bases respectively, with 9 bases between them.

V usage is TRBV7-2 and J usage is TRBJ2-4; the match to TRBD1 covers 7 bases. Trimming at V came to 6 bases and at J to 7 bases, leaving 6 bases not matched to a gene. This CDR3 contains 13 residues. Germline V gives CDR1 SGHTA, CDR2 FQGNSA. The CDR3 here is CASSSIRGNIQYF. The CDR3 nucleotides read TGTGCCAGCAGTTCCATCAGGGGGAACATTCAGTACTTC.

This clonotype was recorded a few times. This sequence joins TRBV12-3 or TRBV12-4 and TRBJ1-3, with D uncertain. Trimming removed 5 bases from V and 0 bases from J, with 8 bases in between. CDR3 size: 14 residues. The CDR3 nucleotides are TGTGCCAGCAGTCTCTATGACTCTGGAAACACCATATATTTT. Its translation: CASSLYDSGNTIYF.

This clonotype was found a few times. The chain employs TRBV29-1 and TRBJ2-3; tentatively, D is TRBD1 (5 bases). V was cut by 4 bases and J by 5 bases, with 13 bases left in between. This CDR3 is built from 13 residues. CDR1 is SQVTM and CDR2 is ANQGSEA in the germline V gene. CDR3 coding DNA: TGCAGCGTTGCGGTAGGGGATGGAGATACGCAGTATTTT. Translation gives CSVAVGDGDTQYF.

This clonotype was picked up many times. The chain couples TRBV6-2 or TRBV6-3 to TRBJ2-3, with D unclear. Germline V gene lookup returns CDR1 MNHEY and CDR2 SVGEGT. Between the trimmed V and J ends, which lost 0 bases and 2 bases, there was a span of 6 bases. The length of the CDR3 is 14 residues. CDR3 loop: CASSYSGYTDTQYF. The CDR3 DNA follows: TGTGCCAGCAGTTACTCCGGCTACACAGATACGCAGTATTTT.

This chain links TRBV4-1 with TRBJ2-5, with 14 bases aligning to TRBD2. J gave up 4 bases and V 2 bases, and 6 bases lay outside the gene matches. CDR3 length equals 17 residues. Per the germline V gene, CDR1 is MGHRA and CDR2 is YSYEKL. The CDR3 coding sequence is TGCGCCAGCAGCCAAATGACTAGCGGGGGGGCCGGAGAGACCCAGTACTTC. Its translation: CASSQMTSGGAGETQYF.

This clonotype showed up just a few times. The V and J genes are TRBV5-1 and TRBJ2-1, with a tentative D call TRBD2 (6 bases). The germline CDR1 and CDR2 sequences are SGHRS and YFSETQ. Deletions cut 4 bases from V and 3 bases from J, with 17 bases between. CDR3 length equals 16 residues. CDR3 in amino acids: CASSPIVRGIYNEQFF. The CDR3 nucleotides are TGCGCCAGCAGCCCCATTGTCCGGGGGATCTACAATGAGCAGTTCTTC.

This clonotype was recorded once. The genes are TRBV6-1 and TRBJ2-1; D is ambiguous. The CDR3 covers 15 residues. V lost 7 bases, J lost 1 base, and 14 bases lay in between. CDR1 is MNHNS, CDR2 SASEGT, per germline. The CDR3: CASNASWESYNEQFF. In nucleotides, the CDR3 is TGTGCCAGCAATGCAAGTTGGGAATCCTACAATGAGCAGTTCTTC.

The CDR3 DNA reads TGTGCCAGCAGCTTACAGGGACCCGGGGGCACTGAAGCTTTCTTT. Encoded protein: CASSLQGPGGTEAFF. The chain carries TRBV7-2 and TRBJ1-1; tentative D call: TRBD1 (5 bases). The CDR3 totals 15 residues. The germline CDR1 and CDR2 sequences are SGHTA and FQGNSA. V was pared by 2 bases and J by 4 bases, with 14 bases between.

CDR3 protein: CSVVNTGELFF. In DNA form, the CDR3 reads TGCAGCGTGGTAAACACCGGGGAGCTGTTTTTT. The chain joins TRBV29-1 to TRBJ2-2; D gene uncertain. The V end lost 6 bases, the J end lost 2 bases, and 4 bases lay between the germline ends. The CDR3 is 11 residues long. The germline V gene encodes CDR1 SQVTM and CDR2 ANQGSEA.

This clonotype appeared many times. V usage is TRBV29-1 and J usage is TRBJ2-5; a possible D gene is TRBD1 (7 bases). Trimming pared 5 bases from V and 5 bases from J, leaving 15 bases between. Germline loops: CDR1 SQVTM, CDR2 ANQGSEA. This CDR3 has 13 amino acids. The CDR3 DNA is TGCAGCGTTCGGACAGGTGGAGGGGAGACCCAGTACTTC. Translating gives CSVRTGGGETQYF.

The gene calls are TRBV3-1 and TRBJ2-2; 8 positions match TRBD1. V was pared by 4 bases and J by 7 bases, with 8 bases of the junction left unmatched. This CDR3 region has 15 residues. Germline V gene data show CDR1 as LGHDT and CDR2 as YNNKEL (reference sequence). The chain's CDR3 is CASSPLTGVRGELFF. The CDR3 DNA reads as TGTGCCAGCAGCCCCTTGACAGGGGTTCGCGGGGAGCTGTTTTTT.

The chain combines TRBV29-1 with TRBJ2-1; D remains unclear. The CDR3 consists of 11 residues. The V end was cut by 7 bases, the J end by 3 bases, with 7 bases between. Per the germline V gene, CDR1 is SQVTM and CDR2 is ANQGSEA. The CDR3 is CSGLNYNEQFF. DNA of the CDR3: TGCAGCGGACTTAACTACAATGAGCAGTTCTTC.